These 32 T cell receptor beta chains were all obtained from the same sample, sequenced in a study of T cell responses to AZD1222 COVID-19 vaccine. The data were produced by immunoSEQ multiplex PCR, yet TCRdb's version contains in-frame clones alone and is incomplete. This table holds 140,000 to 150,000 clones, 80% to 85% found once. The starting material was peripheral blood, obtained on day 0 of MenACWY control vaccination. The receptors here all came from an adult in good health.

The chain couples TRBV7-2 to TRBJ1-1; D is possibly TRBD1 (5 bases). V was cut by 5 bases and J by 0 bases, with 16 bases left in between. Per germline, CDR1 SGHTA and CDR2 FQGNSA. The CDR3 loop spans 16 amino acids. In DNA, the CDR3 is TGTGCCAGCAGCCCGGGGAGAGGGACCATGAACACTGAAGCTTTCTTT. The encoded protein is CASSPGRGTMNTEAFF.

This clone was recorded only once. The rearrangement joins TRBV25-1 to TRBJ1-6; D is ambiguous. Trimming stripped 4 bases from V and 7 bases from J, with 5 bases between. This CDR3 is built from 12 residues. Germline CDR1 is MGHDK and CDR2 is SYGVNS. The DNA for the CDR3 is TGTGCCAGCAGTGCCCTAAATTCACCCCTCCACTTT. This sequence encodes CASSALNSPLHF. The full variable domain, rest sourced from reference TRBV25-1 and TRBJ1-6, is EADIYQTPRYLVIGTGKKITLECSQTMGHDKMYWYQQDPGMELHLIHYSYGVNSTEKGDLSSESTVSRIRTEHFPLTLESARPSHTSQYLCASSALNSPLHFGNGTRLTVT.

The J gene is TRBJ2-7, the V gene TRBV9, with 8 bases that match TRBD1. CDR3 length: 14 residues. The germline V gene has CDR1 SGDLS and CDR2 YYNGEE. V lost 4 bases and J lost 2; bases outside the gene matches: 5. For the CDR3, the DNA is TGTGCCAGCAGCTTGGGGACAGGCCCCTACGAGCAGTACTTC. This gives the protein CASSLGTGPYEQYF. The variable domain in full, completed from reference TRBV9 and TRBJ2-7, reads DSGVTQTPKHLITATGQRVTLRCSPRSGDLSVYWYQQSLDQGLQFLIQYYNGEERAKGNILERFSAQQFPDLHSELNLSSLELGDSALYFCASSLGTGPYEQYFGPGTRLTVT.

This clone was seen once. The rearrangement links TRBV30 to TRBJ1-2; D is unclear. Trimming took off 3 bases at V and 4 bases at J, with 12 bases between the two ends. The germline V gene encodes CDR1 GTSNPN and CDR2 SVGIG (reference sequence). The CDR3 loop spans 13 amino acids. The CDR3 reads CAWRAGGPYGYTF. Written as DNA, the CDR3 is TGTGCCTGGAGGGCTGGAGGCCCCTATGGCTACACCTTC.

The V gene is TRBV7-9, the J gene TRBJ2-7; weak D call: TRBD2 (6 bases). The CDR3 runs 15 residues. Germline V CDR1 and CDR2: SEHNR, FQNEAQ (reference sequence). V lost 5 bases, J lost 5 bases, and 19 bases lay in between. The CDR3 DNA follows: TGTGCCAGCAGCGAAGGCGGAGGGGCGGCAGACGAGCAGTACTTC. Protein: CASSEGGGAADEQYF.

The chain has TRBV5-1 and TRBJ2-2; 11 nucleotides agree with TRBD2. V trimming: 0 bases; J trimming: 7 bases; junction bases outside the gene matches: 5. CDR3 length: 16 amino acids. Looked up from germline, CDR1 is SGHRS and CDR2 is YFSETQ. CDR3 nucleotide sequence: TGCGCCAGCAGCTTGGCTAGCGGGGGGATTCACGGGGAGCTGTTTTTT. Protein sequence: CASSLASGGIHGELFF.

This clone was found once. CDR3 sequence: CASSFSTGKNEQFF. DNA for the CDR3: TGTGCCAGCAGTTTTTCGACAGGGAAAAATGAGCAGTTCTTC. The rearrangement links TRBV6-5 to TRBJ2-1, with 7 bases matching TRBD1. The CDR3 loop spans 14 amino acids. Germline V gene lookup returns CDR1 MNHEY and CDR2 SVGAGI. V was clipped by 4 bases and J by 7 bases; unmatched bases: 7.

This rearrangement joins TRBV15 to TRBJ2-5; tentatively, D is TRBD1 or TRBD2 (5 bases each). CDR1 and CDR2 (germline): LNHNV, YYDKDF (reference sequence). The V end was cut by 8 bases, the J end by 7 bases, with 17 bases between. The length of the CDR3 is 13 residues. The CDR3 loop is CATRPGPRGTQYF. DNA of the CDR3: TGTGCCACCCGCCCGGGACCCCGGGGGACCCAGTACTTC.

This chain links TRBV6-2 or TRBV6-3 with TRBJ2-3, with TRBD1 as a possible D gene (5 bases). The CDR3 spans 17 residues. Trimming removed 0 bases at V and 5 bases at J, with 18 bases between. From germline, CDR1 is MNHEY and CDR2 SVGEGT. This CDR3 is CASSYSTAGSERDTQYF. DNA of the CDR3: TGTGCCAGCAGTTACTCAACAGCAGGGTCTGAACGAGATACGCAGTATTTT.

The rearrangement uses TRBV3-1 (or the pseudogene TRBV3-2) and TRBJ2-1; a weak D match, TRBD1 (7 bases). CDR1 and CDR2 (germline): LGHDT, YNNKEL (reference sequence). Trimming cost V 9 bases and J 7 bases, with 16 bases left between them. The CDR3 totals 13 residues. This chain's CDR3 is CASNQGGGNEQFF. CDR3 in DNA: TGTGCCAGTAACCAGGGGGGCGGAAATGAGCAGTTCTTC.

V and J are TRBV5-1 and TRBJ2-3; 8 bases line up with TRBD2. There are 18 residues in the CDR3. Trimming at V came to 4 bases and at J to 0 bases, leaving 13 bases not matched to a gene. Germline loops: CDR1 SGHRS, CDR2 YFSETQ. CDR3 in DNA: TGCGCCAGCAGCCCCCGGGAGGGGGGGCTTTCTAGCACAGATACGCAGTATTTT. Its translation is CASSPREGGLSSTDTQYF.

This clone has more than one count but fewer than ten. V is TRBV5-6 and J is TRBJ1-6, with unresolved D. The CDR3 has 15 amino acids. From germline, CDR1 is SGHDT and CDR2 YYEEEE. Trimming left V 2 bases short and J 3 bases short, with 9 bases between. The CDR3 sequence is CASSFSGLYNSPLHF. The CDR3 DNA is TGTGCCAGCAGCTTTTCCGGGCTCTATAATTCACCCCTCCACTTT.

The chain has TRBV23-1 and TRBJ1-4; the D is unclear. TRBV23-1 is an open reading frame whose function is uncertain. Trimming pared 0 bases from V and 6 bases from J, leaving 11 bases between. The CDR3 contains 15 residues. In nucleotides, the CDR3 is TGCGCCAGCAGTCAATCGACGTCCCTCCATGAAAAACTGTTTTTT. It is translated as CASSQSTSLHEKLFF.

The chain couples TRBV6-5 to TRBJ2-5, with 10 bases fitting TRBD2. The CDR3 sequence is 15 residues long. V gave up 7 bases and J gave up 7 bases; unmatched junction bases: 12. CDR1 and CDR2 (germline): MNHEY, SVGAGI. In nucleotides, the CDR3 is TGTGCCAGCATGCGACTAGCGGGCAATCCAGGGACCCAGTACTTC. This codes for CASMRLAGNPGTQYF.

The J gene is TRBJ2-1, the V gene TRBV4-1; D perhaps matches TRBD1 (6 bases). The V gene lost 2 bases and the J gene lost 0 bases, with 11 bases spanning the gap. CDR1 MGHRA and CDR2 YSYEKL come from the germline V gene. The length of the CDR3 is 16 residues. The CDR3, as DNA: TGCGCCAGCAGCCAAACGGACAGAAGCTCCTACAATGAGCAGTTCTTC. Protein sequence: CASSQTDRSSYNEQFF.

This chain joins TRBV19 and TRBJ2-1; the D is unclear. Germline-derived CDR1 and CDR2 are LNHDA and SQIVND (reference sequence). The CDR3 is 14 amino acids. Trimming took 5 bases from V and 2 from J, leaving 10 bases between them. CDR3 sequence: CASSPYSAYNEQFF. The DNA of the CDR3 is TGTGCCAGTAGTCCGTACAGCGCCTACAATGAGCAGTTCTTC.

V is TRBV6-5 and J is TRBJ1-5; tentatively, D is TRBD1 (5 bases). V was shortened by 6 bases and J by 2 bases, with 11 bases between the two germline ends. Germline CDR1 is MNHEY and CDR2 is SVGAGI. CDR3 size: 14 residues. The CDR3 sequence: CASSQQQGNQPQHF. As DNA, the CDR3 is TGTGCCAGCAGCCAACAACAGGGCAATCAGCCCCAGCATTTT.

V is TRBV7-6 and J is TRBJ1-1; D ambiguous. V was trimmed by 3 bases and J by 6 bases, leaving 17 bases between them. Germline CDR1 and CDR2: SGHVS and FNYEAQ. This CDR3 is built from 15 residues. CDR3: CASSFSAGFGAEAFF. In DNA, the CDR3 is TGTGCCAGCAGCTTCTCGGCAGGTTTTGGGGCTGAAGCTTTCTTT.

A few counts support this clone. V and J are TRBV19 and TRBJ1-2; D not resolved. The CDR3 length is 16 residues. V gave up 3 bases and J gave up 1 base, with 15 bases separating them. Per the germline V gene, CDR1 is LNHDA and CDR2 is SQIVND (reference sequence). The CDR3 protein is CASSMFGRILNYGYTF. CDR3 coding DNA: TGTGCCAGTAGTATGTTTGGACGGATCCTTAACTATGGCTACACCTTC.

The chain uses TRBV10-1 and TRBJ2-7, with D perhaps assigned TRBD1 or TRBD2 (5 bases each). From germline, CDR1 is WNHNN and CDR2 SYGVQD (reference sequence). This CDR3 has 14 amino acids. The V gene lost 5 bases and the J gene lost 2 bases, with 13 bases spanning the gap. The CDR3 nucleotides are TGCGCCAGCAGTCCGGGAAGACAGACCTACGAGCAGTACTTC. It codes for CASSPGRQTYEQYF.

The chain is built from TRBV5-1 and TRBJ1-1; TRBD1 might be the D (6 bases). Germline CDR1 SGHRS, CDR2 YFSETQ. The germline V and J ends were trimmed by 0 bases and 7 bases, with 10 bases remaining between them. The CDR3 totals 13 residues. As DNA, the CDR3 is TGCGCCAGCAGCTTGGTAGTGGACAGTGAAGCTTTCTTT. This codes for CASSLVVDSEAFF.

This clone has only one observation. The CDR3 DNA is TGTGCCAGCAGCCAAGGTGTGGGGACAGGCTACAATGAGCAGTTCTTC. Amino acids: CASSQGVGTGYNEQFF. The V and J genes are TRBV3-1 (or the pseudogene TRBV3-2) and TRBJ2-1; 8 bases map to TRBD1. CDR1 is LGHDT and CDR2 is YNNKEL in the germline V gene (reference sequence). The CDR3 consists of 16 residues. V lost 1 base to trimming and J lost 3 bases; unmatched junction nucleotides: 5.

The chain links TRBV18 to TRBJ1-2; 8 positions match TRBD1. This CDR3 spans 15 amino acids. Germline loops: CDR1 KGHSH, CDR2 LQKENI. After removal of 1 base from V and 6 bases from J, the junction contained 7 bases not matched to a gene. The CDR3 is CASSPRAGGSDGYTF. In DNA, the CDR3 is TGTGCCAGCTCACCACGCGCAGGGGGCTCTGATGGCTACACCTTC. Full variable domain (rest looked up from reference TRBV18 and TRBJ1-2): NAGVMQNPRHLVRRRGQEARLRCSPMKGHSHVYWYRQLPEEGLKFMVYLQKENIIDESGMPKERFSAEFPKEGPSILRIQQVVRGDSAAYFCASSPRAGGSDGYTFGSGTRLTVV.

The chain combines TRBV28 with TRBJ1-6; 7 bases match TRBD1. V lost 5 bases, J lost 7 bases, and 8 bases stayed unmatched. In germline, CDR1 is MDHEN, CDR2 SYDVKM. This CDR3 spans 15 amino acids. The CDR3 is CASSVRGSRNSPLHF. The CDR3 DNA follows: TGTGCCAGCAGTGTCAGGGGGAGTCGGAATTCACCCCTCCACTTT.

CDR3 coding DNA: TGTGCCAGCCGCGACGGGGACAGGGGAACCGGGGAGCTGTTTTTT. The encoded protein is CASRDGDRGTGELFF. The rearrangement uses TRBV18 and TRBJ2-2; 10 positions match TRBD1. The CDR3 consists of 15 residues. After removal of 8 bases from V and 5 bases from J, the junction contained 8 bases not matched to a gene. CDR1 and CDR2 from the germline V gene are KGHSH and LQKENI.

The CDR3 DNA reads TGCGCCAGCAGCTTGGGTCCTAGCAATCAGCCCCAGCATTTT. Its translation: CASSLGPSNQPQHF. The J gene is TRBJ1-5, the V gene TRBV5-1; no firm D call. The CDR3 runs to 14 residues. The germline V gene encodes CDR1 SGHRS and CDR2 YFSETQ. The V end lost 0 bases, the J end lost 0 bases, and 4 bases lay between the germline ends. Supplemented by reference TRBV5-1 and TRBJ1-5, the full variable domain reads KAGVTQTPRYLIKTRGQQVTLSCSPISGHRSVSWYQQTPGQGLQFLFEYFSETQRNKGNFPGRFSGRQFSNSRSEMNVSTLELGDSALYLCASSLGPSNQPQHFGDGTRLSIL.

The chain links TRBV2 to TRBJ1-2; D ambiguous. The germline V gene has CDR1 SNHLY and CDR2 FYNNEI. The CDR3 contains 12 residues. The V and J ends lost 7 bases and 8 bases respectively, with 14 bases between them. CDR3 in DNA: TGTGCCAGCACTAACTTTGGGGTCGGCTACACCTTC. Translated, it gives CASTNFGVGYTF. Looking up the rest from reference TRBV2 and TRBJ1-2 gives the full variable domain: EPEVTQTPSHQVTQMGQEVILRCVPISNHLYFYWYRQILGQKVEFLVSFYNNEISEKSEIFDDQFSVERPDGSNFTLKIRSTKLEDSAMYFCASTNFGVGYTFGSGTRLTVV.

J is TRBJ1-1 and V is TRBV9; 10 bases are shared with TRBD1. V lost 0 bases to trimming and J lost 5 bases; unmatched junction nucleotides: 4. The CDR3 contains 15 residues. Germline V gene sequence: CDR1 SGDLS, CDR2 YYNGEE. The CDR3 DNA is TGTGCCAGCAGCGTAGGCGGACAGGGGGTTACTGAAGCTTTCTTT. Encoded protein: CASSVGGQGVTEAFF.

This rearrangement joins TRBV27 to TRBJ1-2, with 8 positions matching TRBD1. V shed 6 bases and J 1 base; nucleotides not matched to a gene: 4. The CDR3 runs to 14 residues. Germline lookup yields CDR1 MNHEY and CDR2 SMNVEV (reference sequence). DNA for the CDR3: TGTGCCAGCAGCCGGGACAGGTTTAACTATGGCTACACCTTC. This encodes CASSRDRFNYGYTF.

V and J are TRBV9 and TRBJ1-1; the match to TRBD1 covers 9 bases. CDR1 and CDR2 from the germline V gene are SGDLS and YYNGEE. Trimming at V came to 0 bases and at J to 5 bases, leaving 5 bases not matched to a gene. The length of the CDR3 is 15 residues. The CDR3 DNA follows: TGTGCCAGCAGCGTAGCCCCCGGGACAGGGACTGAAGCTTTCTTT. Amino acid sequence: CASSVAPGTGTEAFF.

The gene calls are TRBV27 and TRBJ1-4; D remains ambiguous. This CDR3 is built from 14 residues. V was pared by 8 bases and J by 4 bases, with 14 bases between. CDR1 is MNHEY, CDR2 SMNVEV, per germline (reference sequence). The CDR3 is CASAGEEINEKLFF. CDR3 coding DNA: TGTGCCAGCGCCGGGGAGGAGATTAATGAAAAACTGTTTTTT.

This chain connects TRBV15 to TRBJ2-2; tentative D call: TRBD2 (6 bases). CDR1 is LNHNV, CDR2 YYDKDF, per germline (reference sequence). The CDR3 runs 15 residues. The V gene lost 5 bases and the J gene lost 4 bases, with 14 bases spanning the gap. The CDR3, as DNA: TGTGCCACCAGCCGAAGACTAGAGAGCACCGGGGAGCTGTTTTTT. It codes for CATSRRLESTGELFF. Full variable domain (outside the CDR3, taken from reference TRBV15 and TRBJ2-2): DAMVIQNPRYQVTQFGKPVTLSCSQTLNHNVMYWYQQKSSQAPKLLFHYYDKDFNNEADTPDNFQSRRPNTSFCFLDIRSPGLGDTAMYLCATSRRLESTGELFFGEGSRLTVL.